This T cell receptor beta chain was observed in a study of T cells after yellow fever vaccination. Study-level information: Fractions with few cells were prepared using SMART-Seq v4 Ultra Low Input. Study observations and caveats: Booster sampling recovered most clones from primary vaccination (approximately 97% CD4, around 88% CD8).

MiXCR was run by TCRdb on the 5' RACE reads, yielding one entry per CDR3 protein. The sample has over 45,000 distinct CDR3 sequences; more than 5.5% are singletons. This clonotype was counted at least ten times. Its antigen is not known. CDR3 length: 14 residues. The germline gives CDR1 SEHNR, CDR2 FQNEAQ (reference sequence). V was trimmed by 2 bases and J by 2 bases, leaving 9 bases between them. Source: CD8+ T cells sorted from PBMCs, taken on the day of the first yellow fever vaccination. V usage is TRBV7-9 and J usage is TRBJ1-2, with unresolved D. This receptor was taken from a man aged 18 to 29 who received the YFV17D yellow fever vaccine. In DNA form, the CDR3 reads TGTGCCAGCAGCTTAACGGCTTCCAACTATGGCTACACCTTC. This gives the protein CASSLTASNYGYTF.